This T cell receptor beta chain was found in a study of early T cells in non-severe SARS-CoV-2 infection. One entry per CDR3 protein, called by TCRdb with MiXCR from the 5' RACE reads. The profile covers about 27,000 distinct CDR3 sequences, with about 5% appearing a single time and about 0.85% taken by the ten largest. Germline loops: CDR1 KGHSH, CDR2 LQKENI. V lost 5 bases and J lost 4; bases outside the gene matches: 13. The CDR3 is 16 amino acids. The TCR originated in an adult who was a healthcare worker with PCR-confirmed SARS-CoV-2 infection or an uninfected control (not recorded which). The specimen was whole blood. This chain joins TRBV18 and TRBJ2-5; 7 nucleotides agree with TRBD1. The chain's CDR3 is CASSTNTGVVGETQYF. In DNA form, the CDR3 reads TGTGCCAGCTCAACGAATACAGGGGTTGTAGGAGAGACCCAGTACTTC.